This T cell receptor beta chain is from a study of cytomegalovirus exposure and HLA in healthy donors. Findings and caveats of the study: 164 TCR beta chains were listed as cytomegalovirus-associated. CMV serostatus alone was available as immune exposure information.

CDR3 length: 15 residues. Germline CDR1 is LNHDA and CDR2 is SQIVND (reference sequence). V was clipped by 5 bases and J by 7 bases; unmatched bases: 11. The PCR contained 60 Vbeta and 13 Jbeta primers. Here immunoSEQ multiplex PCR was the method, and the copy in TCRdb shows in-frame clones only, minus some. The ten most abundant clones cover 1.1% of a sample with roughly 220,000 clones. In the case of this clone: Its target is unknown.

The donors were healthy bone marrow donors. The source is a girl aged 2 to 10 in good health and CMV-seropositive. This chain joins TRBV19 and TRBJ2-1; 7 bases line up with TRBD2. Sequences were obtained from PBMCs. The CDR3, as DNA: TGTGCCAGTAGTGCCGGACTAGGCGTTAGAAATGAGCAGTTCTTC. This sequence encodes CASSAGLGVRNEQFF.